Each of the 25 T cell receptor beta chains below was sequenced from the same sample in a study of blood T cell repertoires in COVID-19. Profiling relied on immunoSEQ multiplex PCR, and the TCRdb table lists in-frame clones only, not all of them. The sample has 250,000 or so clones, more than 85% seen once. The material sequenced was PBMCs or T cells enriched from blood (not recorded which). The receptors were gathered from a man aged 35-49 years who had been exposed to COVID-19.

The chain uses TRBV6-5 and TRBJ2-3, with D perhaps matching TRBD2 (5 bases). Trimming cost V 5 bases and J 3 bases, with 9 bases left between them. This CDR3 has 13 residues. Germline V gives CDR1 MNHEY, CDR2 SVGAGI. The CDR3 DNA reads TGTGCCAGCAGTCCTGAGCGGACAGATACGCAGTATTTT. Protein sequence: CASSPERTDTQYF.

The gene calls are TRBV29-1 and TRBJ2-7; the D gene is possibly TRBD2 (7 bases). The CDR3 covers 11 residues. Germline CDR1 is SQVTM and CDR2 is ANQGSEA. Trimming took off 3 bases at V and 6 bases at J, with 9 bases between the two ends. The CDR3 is CSVDRGGEQYF. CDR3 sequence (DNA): TGCAGCGTTGATAGGGGGGGCGAGCAGTACTTC.

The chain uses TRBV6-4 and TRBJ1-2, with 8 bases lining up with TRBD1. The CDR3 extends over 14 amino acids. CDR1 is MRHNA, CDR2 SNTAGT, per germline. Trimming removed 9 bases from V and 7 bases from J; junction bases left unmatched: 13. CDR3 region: CARFPGQDLVGYTF. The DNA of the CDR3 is TGTGCCAGATTTCCGGGACAGGATTTGGTTGGCTACACCTTC.

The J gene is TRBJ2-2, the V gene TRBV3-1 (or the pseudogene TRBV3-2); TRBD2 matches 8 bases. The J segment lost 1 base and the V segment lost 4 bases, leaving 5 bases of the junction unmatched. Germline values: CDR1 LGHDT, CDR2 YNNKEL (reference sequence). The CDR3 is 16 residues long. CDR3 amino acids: CASSPRTSGNTGELFF. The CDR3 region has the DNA TGTGCCAGCAGCCCAAGAACTAGCGGGAACACCGGGGAGCTGTTTTTT.

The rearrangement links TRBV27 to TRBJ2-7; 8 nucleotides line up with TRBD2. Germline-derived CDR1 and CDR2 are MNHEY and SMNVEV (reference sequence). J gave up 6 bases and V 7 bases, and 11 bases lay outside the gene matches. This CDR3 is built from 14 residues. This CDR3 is CASKTQAGVGEQYF. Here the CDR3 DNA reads TGTGCCAGCAAAACTCAAGCGGGAGTAGGCGAGCAGTACTTC.

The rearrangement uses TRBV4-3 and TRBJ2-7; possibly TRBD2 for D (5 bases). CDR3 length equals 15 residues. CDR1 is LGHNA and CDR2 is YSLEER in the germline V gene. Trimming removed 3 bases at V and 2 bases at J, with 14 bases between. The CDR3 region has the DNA TGCGCCAGCAGCCAGGTCGGAGGCACTACCTACGAGCAGTACTTC. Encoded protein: CASSQVGGTTYEQYF.

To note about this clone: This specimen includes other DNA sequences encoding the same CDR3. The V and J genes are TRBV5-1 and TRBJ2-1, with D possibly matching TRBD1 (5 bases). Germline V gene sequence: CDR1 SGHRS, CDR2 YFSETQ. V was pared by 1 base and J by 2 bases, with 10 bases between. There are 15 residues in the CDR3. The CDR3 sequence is CASSLSRVTYNEQFF. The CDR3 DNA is TGCGCCAGCAGCTTGTCCAGGGTCACCTACAATGAGCAGTTCTTC.

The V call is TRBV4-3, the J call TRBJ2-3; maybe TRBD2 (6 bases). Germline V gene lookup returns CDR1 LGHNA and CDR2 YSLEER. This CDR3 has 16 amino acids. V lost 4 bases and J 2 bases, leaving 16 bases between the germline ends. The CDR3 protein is CASSPYPSVPTDTQYF. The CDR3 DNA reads TGCGCCAGCAGCCCTTACCCTAGCGTCCCCACAGATACGCAGTATTTT.

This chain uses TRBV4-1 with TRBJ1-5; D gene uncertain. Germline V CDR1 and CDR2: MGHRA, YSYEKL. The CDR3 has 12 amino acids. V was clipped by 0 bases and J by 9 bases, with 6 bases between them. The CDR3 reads CASSQERGPQHF. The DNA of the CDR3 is TGCGCCAGCAGCCAAGAGCGGGGGCCCCAGCATTTT.

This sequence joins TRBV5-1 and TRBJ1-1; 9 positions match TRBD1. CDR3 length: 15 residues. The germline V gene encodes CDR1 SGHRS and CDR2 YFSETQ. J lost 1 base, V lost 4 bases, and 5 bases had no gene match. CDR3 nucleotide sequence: TGCGCCAGCAGCCCCGGGACAGGGCCGAACACTGAAGCTTTCTTT. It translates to CASSPGTGPNTEAFF.

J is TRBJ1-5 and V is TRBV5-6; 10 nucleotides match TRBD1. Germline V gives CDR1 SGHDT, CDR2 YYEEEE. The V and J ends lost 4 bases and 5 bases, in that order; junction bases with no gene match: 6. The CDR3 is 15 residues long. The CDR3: CASSSRDRGYQPQHF. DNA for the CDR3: TGTGCCAGCAGCAGCCGGGACAGGGGTTATCAGCCCCAGCATTTT.

CDR3 sequence (DNA): TGTGCCAGCAGTTTTGGTAGCGGTTATTACAATGAGCAGTTCTTC. This encodes CASSFGSGYYNEQFF. The V and J genes are TRBV28 and TRBJ2-1; possibly TRBD2 for D (6 bases). From germline, CDR1 is MDHEN and CDR2 SYDVKM. The CDR3 runs 15 residues. The germline V and J ends were trimmed by 3 bases and 4 bases, with 13 bases remaining between them.

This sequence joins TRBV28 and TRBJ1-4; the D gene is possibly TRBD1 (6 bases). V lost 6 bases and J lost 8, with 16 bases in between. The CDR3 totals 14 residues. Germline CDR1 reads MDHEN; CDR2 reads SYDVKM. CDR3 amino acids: CASSYNTGIEKLFF. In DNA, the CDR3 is TGTGCCAGCAGCTATAATACAGGGATAGAAAAACTGTTTTTT.

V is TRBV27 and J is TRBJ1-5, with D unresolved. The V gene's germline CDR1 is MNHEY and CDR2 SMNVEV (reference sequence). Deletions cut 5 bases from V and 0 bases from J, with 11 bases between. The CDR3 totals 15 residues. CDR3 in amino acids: CASSIRSLSNQPQHF. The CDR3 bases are TGTGCCAGCAGTATAAGGAGCCTTAGCAATCAGCCCCAGCATTTT.

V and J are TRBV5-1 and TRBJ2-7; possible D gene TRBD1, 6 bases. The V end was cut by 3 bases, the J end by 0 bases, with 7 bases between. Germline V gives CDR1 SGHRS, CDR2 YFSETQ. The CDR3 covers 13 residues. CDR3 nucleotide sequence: TGCGCCAGCAGCTGGGACAACTCCTACGAGCAGTACTTC. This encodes CASSWDNSYEQYF.

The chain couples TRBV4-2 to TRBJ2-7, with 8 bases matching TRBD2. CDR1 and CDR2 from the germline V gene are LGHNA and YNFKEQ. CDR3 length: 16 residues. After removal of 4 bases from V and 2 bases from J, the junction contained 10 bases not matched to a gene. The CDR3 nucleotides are TGTGCCAGCAGCCCAAACTCCGCGGGAGGAGCCTACGAGCAGTACTTC. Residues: CASSPNSAGGAYEQYF.

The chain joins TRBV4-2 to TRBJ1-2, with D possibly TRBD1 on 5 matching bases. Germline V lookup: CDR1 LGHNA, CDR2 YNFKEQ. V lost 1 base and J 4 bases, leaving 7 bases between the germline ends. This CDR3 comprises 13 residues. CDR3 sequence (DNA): TGTGCCAGCAGCCAAGGCGACAGCTATGGCTACACCTTC. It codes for CASSQGDSYGYTF.

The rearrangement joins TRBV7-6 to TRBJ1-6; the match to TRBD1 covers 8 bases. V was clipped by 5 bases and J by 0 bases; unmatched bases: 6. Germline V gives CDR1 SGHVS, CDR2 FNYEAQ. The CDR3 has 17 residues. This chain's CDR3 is CASSLRQGSSYNSPLHF. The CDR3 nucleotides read TGTGCCAGCAGCCTCAGACAGGGGAGCTCCTATAATTCACCCCTCCACTTT. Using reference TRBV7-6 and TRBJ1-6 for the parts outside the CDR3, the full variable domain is GAGVSQSPRYKVTKRGQDVALRCDPISGHVSLYWYRQALGQGPEFLTYFNYEAQQDKSGLPNDRFSAERPEGSISTLTIQRTEQRDSAMYRCASSLRQGSSYNSPLHFGNGTRLTVT.

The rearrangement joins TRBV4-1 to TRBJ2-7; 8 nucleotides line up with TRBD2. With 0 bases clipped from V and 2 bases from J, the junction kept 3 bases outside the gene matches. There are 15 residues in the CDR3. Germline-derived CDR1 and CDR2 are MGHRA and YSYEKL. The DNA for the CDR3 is TGCGCCAGCAGCCAAGAAGGCGGGAGGACCTACGAGCAGTACTTC. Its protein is CASSQEGGRTYEQYF.

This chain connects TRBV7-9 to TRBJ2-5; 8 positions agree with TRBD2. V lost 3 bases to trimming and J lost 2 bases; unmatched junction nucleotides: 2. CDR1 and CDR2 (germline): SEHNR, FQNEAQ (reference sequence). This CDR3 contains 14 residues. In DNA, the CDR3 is TGTGCCAGCAGCTTCGGGAGGGCGCAAGAGACCCAGTACTTC. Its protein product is CASSFGRAQETQYF.

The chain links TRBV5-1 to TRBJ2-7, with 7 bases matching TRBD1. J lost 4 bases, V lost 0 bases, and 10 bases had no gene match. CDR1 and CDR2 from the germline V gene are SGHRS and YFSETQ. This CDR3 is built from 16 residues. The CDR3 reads CASSLGTGAIQYEQYF. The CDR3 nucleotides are TGCGCCAGCAGCTTGGGAACAGGGGCCATCCAGTACGAGCAGTACTTC.

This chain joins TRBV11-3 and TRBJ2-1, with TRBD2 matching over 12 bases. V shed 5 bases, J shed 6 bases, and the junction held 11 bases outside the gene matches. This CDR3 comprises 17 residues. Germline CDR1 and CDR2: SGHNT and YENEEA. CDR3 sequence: CASSGRLAGVRSNEQFF. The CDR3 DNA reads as TGTGCCAGCAGCGGGCGACTAGCGGGAGTTAGGTCCAATGAGCAGTTCTTC.

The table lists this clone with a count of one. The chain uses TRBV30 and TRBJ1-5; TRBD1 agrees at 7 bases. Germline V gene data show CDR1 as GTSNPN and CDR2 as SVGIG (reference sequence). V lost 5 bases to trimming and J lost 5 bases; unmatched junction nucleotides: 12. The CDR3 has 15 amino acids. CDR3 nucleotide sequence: TGTGCCTGGGACAAAGACAGGGCGGGCGATCAGCCCCAGCATTTT. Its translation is CAWDKDRAGDQPQHF.

Here the CDR3 DNA reads TGTGCCAGCAGCTTTTATGGAAACACCATATATTTT. This translates into CASSFYGNTIYF. The chain combines TRBV5-5 with TRBJ1-3; no definite D call. CDR1 and CDR2 from the germline V gene are SGHKS and YYEKEE (reference sequence). This CDR3 has 12 residues. Trimming removed 2 bases from V and 3 bases from J, with 3 bases in between.

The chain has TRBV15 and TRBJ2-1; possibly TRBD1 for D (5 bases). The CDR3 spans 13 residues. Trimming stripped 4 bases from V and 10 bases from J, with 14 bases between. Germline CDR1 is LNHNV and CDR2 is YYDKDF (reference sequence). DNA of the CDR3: TGTGCCACCAGCATGAGACAAGGGGAAGAGCAGTTCTTC. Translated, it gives CATSMRQGEEQFF.